These 30 T cell receptor beta chains were sequenced from one sample in a study of CD8 T cell repertoires and HIV-1 epitope variants. The antigens for these receptors are not known. Sequencing used immunoSEQ multiplex PCR; TCRdb keeps in-frame clones, though not all of them. The repertoire holds several thousand clones, about 65% seen once, with 43% in the top ten. The sample consisted of cultured CD8+ T cells derived from PBMCs. All receptors come from a male donor with HIV.

In nucleotides, the CDR3 is TGTGCCAGCAGTTTAGGTAGTGCCAATGAGCAGTTCTTC. Its translation is CASSLGSANEQFF. This rearrangement joins TRBV2 to TRBJ2-1, with D uncertain. Germline loops: CDR1 SNHLY, CDR2 FYNNEI. The CDR3 consists of 13 residues. V lost 5 bases, J lost 6 bases, and 11 bases lay in between.

CDR3 sequence (DNA): TGTGCCAGCAGCCAGTCGGGGTTTGCTTTCTTT. Amino acid sequence: CASSQSGFAFF. The chain joins TRBV4-2 to TRBJ1-1; the D is unclear. The germline V gene has CDR1 LGHNA and CDR2 YNFKEQ. V was shortened by 3 bases and J by 11 bases, with 10 bases between the two germline ends. This CDR3 has 11 residues.

This chain joins TRBV5-6 and TRBJ2-7; possibly TRBD2 for D (5 bases). Germline-derived CDR1 and CDR2 are SGHDT and YYEEEE. CDR3 length: 12 residues. V gave up 4 bases and J gave up 4 bases, with 9 bases separating them. The CDR3 DNA reads as TGTGCCAGCAGCGGTCTAGCTTACGAGCAGTACTTC. This translates into CASSGLAYEQYF.

The chain carries TRBV6-5 and TRBJ1-4; unclear D gene. The V gene's germline CDR1 is MNHEY and CDR2 SVGAGI. This CDR3 has 15 residues. Trimming stripped 0 bases from V and 8 bases from J, with 13 bases between. The CDR3 loop reads CASSYSAGAGEKLFF. CDR3 in DNA: TGTGCCAGCAGTTACTCGGCCGGAGCGGGCGAAAAACTGTTTTTT.

This sequence joins TRBV6-1 and TRBJ2-7; possibly TRBD1 or TRBD2 for D (6 bases each). The V end was cut by 1 base, the J end by 7 bases, with 17 bases between. Germline CDR1 is MNHNS and CDR2 is SASEGT. This CDR3 region has 15 residues. The CDR3 loop is CASSEDGGGMWEQYF. The CDR3, as DNA: TGTGCCAGCAGTGAAGATGGAGGGGGGATGTGGGAGCAGTACTTC.

The CDR3 nucleotides are TGTGCCAGCAGCCGGGTGGAGACCCAGTACTTC. It specifies CASSRVETQYF. The chain couples TRBV5-8 to TRBJ2-5; D gene unclear. This CDR3 contains 11 residues. V lost 4 bases and J lost 5, with 6 bases in between. Per the germline V gene, CDR1 is SGHTS and CDR2 is YDEGEE. The full variable domain, completed using reference TRBV5-8 and TRBJ2-5, is EAGVTQSPTHLIKTRGQQATLRCSPISGHTSVYWYQQALGLGLQFLLWYDEGEERNRGNFPPRFSGRQFPNYSSELNVNALELEDSALYLCASSRVETQYFGPGTRLLVL.

This clone showed up just a few times. The chain carries TRBV27 and TRBJ2-7, with 8 positions matching TRBD1. The CDR3 spans 13 residues. V was pared by 4 bases and J by 3 bases, with 2 bases of the junction left unmatched. Germline CDR1 is MNHEY and CDR2 is SMNVEV (reference sequence). The CDR3 nucleotides are TGTGCCAGCAGTTACGACAGGGGCTACGAGCAGTACTTC. Protein sequence: CASSYDRGYEQYF.

A few counts support this clone. The V and J genes are TRBV5-1 and TRBJ2-7, with D possibly being TRBD1 (6 bases). Germline V gene lookup returns CDR1 SGHRS and CDR2 YFSETQ. Trimming removed 0 bases from V and 3 bases from J, with 13 bases in between. This CDR3 contains 15 residues. Here the CDR3 reads CASSLETGTGYEQYF. The CDR3 DNA is TGCGCCAGCAGCTTGGAAACAGGGACGGGCTACGAGCAGTACTTC.

The genes are TRBV6-9 and TRBJ2-3; TRBD1 agrees at 11 bases. This CDR3 spans 16 amino acids. The J segment lost 5 bases and the V segment lost 6 bases, leaving 10 bases of the junction unmatched. Germline values: CDR1 MNHGY, CDR2 SVAAGI. CDR3 loop: CASRDSDRGQGDTQYF. CDR3 sequence (DNA): TGTGCCAGCAGGGACTCGGACAGGGGGCAGGGAGATACGCAGTATTTT.

The V gene is TRBV5-6, the J gene TRBJ1-4, with D maybe TRBD1 (6 bases). Between the trimmed V and J ends, which lost 4 bases and 6 bases, there was a span of 16 bases. Germline CDR1 is SGHDT and CDR2 is YYEEEE. The CDR3 has 15 residues. CDR3 nucleotide sequence: TGTGCCAGCAGCCCCCAAGGGGGATTAGATGAAAAACTGTTTTTT. Its translation: CASSPQGGLDEKLFF.

V usage is TRBV19 and J usage is TRBJ2-1; weak D call: TRBD2 (6 bases). The V and J ends lost 0 bases and 0 bases respectively, with 6 bases between them. The CDR3 is made up of 15 amino acids. Germline lookup yields CDR1 LNHDA and CDR2 SQIVND (reference sequence). The CDR3: CASSIDGSSYNEQFF. For the CDR3, the DNA is TGTGCCAGTAGTATAGACGGGAGCTCCTACAATGAGCAGTTCTTC.

The chain recombines TRBV28 with TRBJ1-3; D gene unclear. Germline CDR1 MDHEN, CDR2 SYDVKM. Trimming shortened V by 2 bases and J by 4 bases, and 18 bases separated the two germline ends. The CDR3 contains 17 residues. As DNA, the CDR3 is TGTGCCAGCAGTTTAGAGACTCGGACGGTGGACGGAAACACCATATATTTT. Translating it yields CASSLETRTVDGNTIYF.

The genes are TRBV9 and TRBJ2-1; 9 bases agree with TRBD1. The V segment lost 0 bases and the J segment 4 bases; nucleotides outside the gene matches: 11. This CDR3 is 18 amino acids long. From germline, CDR1 is SGDLS and CDR2 YYNGEE. CDR3 sequence: CASSVVGGGQGSYNEQFF. The CDR3 coding sequence is TGTGCCAGCAGCGTAGTAGGTGGGGGACAGGGATCTTACAATGAGCAGTTCTTC.

The CDR3: CASSIDRTPEAFF. DNA of the CDR3: TGTGCCAGTAGTATAGACCGGACACCTGAAGCTTTCTTT. The chain has TRBV19 and TRBJ1-1; weak D call: TRBD1 (5 bases). V lost 0 bases and J lost 6, with 8 bases in between. This CDR3 is 13 amino acids long. The germline V gene encodes CDR1 LNHDA and CDR2 SQIVND (reference sequence).

This chain links TRBV6-5 with TRBJ2-7; TRBD1 agrees at 11 bases. This CDR3 has 13 residues. With V trimmed by 2 bases and J by 6 bases, 0 bases remained unmatched. Germline CDR1 is MNHEY and CDR2 is SVGAGI. The CDR3 here is CASSYGTGGEQYF. CDR3 DNA sequence: TGTGCCAGCAGTTACGGGACAGGGGGCGAGCAGTACTTC.

The V gene is TRBV7-9, the J gene TRBJ1-4; D not certain. V was trimmed by 4 bases and J by 6 bases, leaving 15 bases between them. There are 15 residues in the CDR3. Germline CDR1 and CDR2: SEHNR and FQNEAQ (reference sequence). CDR3 region: CASSYGPSRDEKLFF. The CDR3 coding sequence is TGTGCCAGCAGCTATGGGCCCTCACGGGATGAAAAACTGTTTTTT.

In this sample, this clone turned up a few times. The chain carries TRBV13 and TRBJ2-7, with D perhaps TRBD1 or TRBD2 (5 bases each). Trimming stripped 5 bases from V and 3 bases from J, with 8 bases between. The CDR3 length is 12 residues. The V gene's germline CDR1 is PRHDT and CDR2 FYEKMQ (reference sequence). In DNA, the CDR3 is TGTGCCAGCAGCACTGGGGGCTACGAGCAGTACTTC. Translated: CASSTGGYEQYF.

This clone was observed once. This rearrangement joins TRBV6-8 to TRBJ2-1; D possibly matches TRBD1 or TRBD2 (6 bases each). CDR3 length: 11 amino acids. Per germline, CDR1 MNHGY and CDR2 SAAAGT. V was shortened by 5 bases and J by 9 bases, with 8 bases between the two germline ends. The CDR3 DNA reads as TGTGCCAGCAGTGAGGGGGGTGAGCAGTTCTTC. This gives the protein CASSEGGEQFF.

This clone was picked up a small number of times. The gene calls are TRBV9 and TRBJ1-3; perhaps TRBD1 as D (6 bases). V was cut by 0 bases and J by 1 base, with 14 bases left in between. The CDR3 runs to 17 residues. In germline, CDR1 is SGDLS, CDR2 YYNGEE. CDR3: CASSVDQAGASGNTIYF. The CDR3 nucleotides read TGTGCCAGCAGCGTAGATCAGGCAGGGGCATCTGGAAACACCATATATTTT.

This clone has just one count. Here the CDR3 reads CASRQGASSYEQYF. The CDR3 coding sequence is TGTGCCAGCAGACAGGGGGCTTCCTCCTACGAGCAGTACTTC. The rearrangement uses TRBV27 and TRBJ2-7, with TRBD1 matching 9 bases. The germline V gene encodes CDR1 MNHEY and CDR2 SMNVEV (reference sequence). V gave up 6 bases and J gave up 0 bases; unmatched junction bases: 3. The CDR3 runs 14 residues.

This chain uses TRBV19 with TRBJ2-6, with 8 nucleotides matching TRBD1. CDR1 and CDR2 (germline): LNHDA, SQIVND (reference sequence). The J segment lost 0 bases and the V segment lost 7 bases, leaving 5 bases of the junction unmatched. CDR3 length: 16 amino acids. The CDR3 DNA sequence: TGTGCCAGTAAGGACAGGGCAACCTCTGGGGCCAACGTCCTGACTTTC. This encodes CASKDRATSGANVLTF.

V gene TRBV2 combines with J gene TRBJ2-3; D possibly uses TRBD1 or TRBD2 (5 bases each). Germline lookup yields CDR1 SNHLY and CDR2 FYNNEI. CDR3 length equals 16 residues. Between the trimmed V and J ends, which lost 2 bases and 1 base, there was a span of 13 bases. CDR3 amino acids: CASSELGVVGTDTQYF. The DNA for the CDR3 is TGTGCCAGCAGTGAATTGGGGGTGGTCGGCACAGATACGCAGTATTTT.

This clone has just a few counts. The chain is built from TRBV4-1 and TRBJ1-6; the D is unclear. CDR3 length equals 12 residues. Germline V gene data show CDR1 as MGHRA and CDR2 as YSYEKL. V gave up 8 bases and J gave up 7 bases, with 9 bases separating them. The CDR3 DNA is TGCGCCAGCGGGAACCGGAATTCACCCCTCCACTTT. This translates into CASGNRNSPLHF.

The rearrangement joins TRBV27 to TRBJ2-5; a weak D match, TRBD2 (5 bases). The germline V gene encodes CDR1 MNHEY and CDR2 SMNVEV (reference sequence). The ends were cut back, 6 bases at V and 2 bases at J, with 16 bases in the middle. The CDR3 runs 15 residues. This chain's CDR3 is CASSSAGIDQETQYF. In DNA, the CDR3 is TGTGCCAGCAGCTCCGCCGGGATAGATCAAGAGACCCAGTACTTC.

The genes are TRBV7-6 and TRBJ1-2, with 9 nucleotides matching TRBD1. The CDR3 covers 16 residues. Germline CDR1 and CDR2: SGHVS and FNYEAQ. V dropped 5 bases and J dropped 5; count of bases not matched to a gene: 12. DNA of the CDR3: TGTGCCAGCAGCCCGGGGACAGGGCTGAATTCTTATGGCTACACCTTC. Residues: CASSPGTGLNSYGYTF. Filled out from reference TRBV7-6 and TRBJ1-2, the complete variable domain reads GAGVSQSPRYKVTKRGQDVALRCDPISGHVSLYWYRQALGQGPEFLTYFNYEAQQDKSGLPNDRFSAERPEGSISTLTIQRTEQRDSAMYRCASSPGTGLNSYGYTFGSGTRLTVV.

The V gene is TRBV13, the J gene TRBJ1-2, with TRBD1 matching 7 bases. This CDR3 has 17 amino acids. Looked up from germline, CDR1 is PRHDT and CDR2 is FYEKMQ (reference sequence). V lost 2 bases to trimming and J lost 0 bases; unmatched junction nucleotides: 9. The CDR3 region is CASSLNVGQQANYGYTF. For the CDR3, the DNA is TGTGCCAGCAGCTTAAATGTGGGACAGCAAGCTAACTATGGCTACACCTTC.

This clone rates as large. This sequence joins TRBV6-1 and TRBJ2-7; 9 bases map to TRBD1. Losses at the gene ends were 6 bases for V and 0 bases for J; bases not matched to a gene: 3. Germline V gene sequence: CDR1 MNHNS, CDR2 SASEGT. The length of the CDR3 is 14 residues. CDR3 sequence reads: CASRQGASSYEQYF. The CDR3 DNA is TGTGCCAGCAGACAGGGGGCTTCCTCCTACGAGCAGTACTTC.

This sequence joins TRBV30 and TRBJ2-7, with 7 bases matching TRBD1. CDR1 and CDR2 from the germline V gene are GTSNPN and SVGIG (reference sequence). Trimming removed 8 bases from V and 1 base from J; junction bases left unmatched: 11. The CDR3 is 14 residues long. The CDR3 loop reads CAGDVRDSSYEQYF. The DNA of the CDR3 is TGTGCCGGGGACGTCCGGGACAGTTCCTACGAGCAGTACTTC.

The CDR3 sequence: CASSLGVAGVGYNEQFF. CDR3 sequence (DNA): TGTGCCAGCAGCTTAGGAGTAGCGGGAGTCGGGTACAATGAGCAGTTCTTC. The J gene is TRBJ2-1, the V gene TRBV7-9; TRBD2 aligns across 9 bases. Trimming at V came to 1 base and at J to 4 bases, leaving 8 bases not matched to a gene. CDR3 length: 17 residues. CDR1 SEHNR and CDR2 FQNEAQ come from the germline V gene (reference sequence).

V gene TRBV7-6 combines with J gene TRBJ2-7; unclear D gene. The CDR3 runs 14 residues. V was trimmed by 1 base and J by 0 bases, leaving 7 bases between them. Germline CDR1 and CDR2: SGHVS and FNYEAQ. This CDR3 reads CASSLEASSYEQYF. The CDR3 DNA reads TGTGCCAGCAGCTTAGAGGCGAGCTCCTACGAGCAGTACTTC.